These T cell receptor beta chains were read from a single sample in a study of PD-1 blockade in classical Hodgkin lymphoma. Some clones are missing from TCRdb's copy, which holds only in-frame ones; the method was immunoSEQ multiplex PCR. The repertoire holds 100,000 to 130,000 clones, with 80% to 90% as singletons. Sample: peripheral blood mononuclear cells (PBMCs), taken before the second cycle of nivolumab. The source is a human donor with classical Hodgkin lymphoma. The CDR3 runs from the conserved cysteine through the conserved F or W. The D gene is left open where the match is weak. Expanded clones are given a class, and other clones once, few, many or no size at all.

j_call: TRBJ1-2; cdr3_length: 12; d_call: NA; clone_size: NA; v_call: TRBV7-2; cdr3_aa: CAGRGPFYGYTF; cdr3_nt: TGTGCCGGTCGGGGACCGTTCTATGGCTACACCTTC
j_call: TRBJ2-3; cdr3_length: 17; d_call: TRBD2; clone_size: NA; v_call: TRBV5-1; cdr3_aa: CASSPRTSGIITDTQYF; cdr3_nt: TGCGCCAGCAGCCCCAGGACTAGCGGGATTATCACAGATACGCAGTATTTT
j_call: TRBJ2-3; cdr3_length: 15; d_call: TRBD2; clone_size: NA; v_call: TRBV13; cdr3_aa: CASSPGTTSTDTQYF; cdr3_nt: TGTGCCAGCAGCCCCGGGACTACAAGCACAGATACGCAGTATTTT
j_call: TRBJ2-7; cdr3_length: 15; d_call: TRBD2; clone_size: once; v_call: TRBV13; cdr3_aa: CASSLPLAGAYEQYF; cdr3_nt: TGTGCCAGCAGCTTACCCCTAGCGGGAGCCTACGAGCAGTACTTC
j_call: TRBJ2-4; cdr3_length: 14; d_call: NA; clone_size: NA; v_call: TRBV9; cdr3_aa: CASSVDHRRDIQYF; cdr3_nt: TGTGCCAGCAGCGTAGACCACAGGAGGGACATTCAGTACTTC
j_call: TRBJ1-3; cdr3_length: 18; d_call: TRBD1; clone_size: NA; v_call: TRBV4-1; cdr3_aa: CASSQGVWSGGGGNTIYF; cdr3_nt: TGCGCCAGCAGCCAAGGAGTCTGGTCAGGGGGCGGTGGAAACACCATATATTTT
j_call: TRBJ2-1; cdr3_length: 16; d_call: TRBD2; clone_size: NA; v_call: TRBV7-2; cdr3_aa: CASSSIAGAASNEQFF; cdr3_nt: TGTGCCAGCAGCTCCATAGCGGGAGCGGCGTCCAATGAGCAGTTCTTC
j_call: TRBJ2-1; cdr3_length: 14; d_call: TRBD2; clone_size: NA; v_call: TRBV7-9; cdr3_aa: CASSPGGRTFEQFF; cdr3_nt: TGTGCCAGCAGCCCGGGGGGTAGGACCTTTGAGCAGTTCTTC
j_call: TRBJ1-1; cdr3_length: 13; d_call: NA; clone_size: NA; v_call: TRBV19; cdr3_aa: CASSWRLNTEAFF; cdr3_nt: TGTGCCAGTAGTTGGCGGTTGAACACTGAAGCTTTCTTT
j_call: TRBJ2-7; cdr3_length: 15; d_call: NA; clone_size: NA; v_call: TRBV28; cdr3_aa: CASREEDRISYEQYF; cdr3_nt: TGTGCCAGCAGGGAAGAGGACCGGATCTCCTACGAGCAGTACTTC
j_call: TRBJ2-7; cdr3_length: 8; d_call: NA; clone_size: NA; v_call: TRBV3-2; cdr3_aa: CASSLPYF; cdr3_nt: TGTGCCAGCAGCCTACCTTACTTC
j_call: TRBJ1-2; cdr3_length: 12; d_call: NA; clone_size: NA; v_call: TRBV25-1; cdr3_aa: CASSDGLGGYTF; cdr3_nt: TGTGCCAGCAGTGACGGGCTTGGAGGCTACACCTTC
j_call: TRBJ1-5; cdr3_length: 13; d_call: NA; clone_size: NA; v_call: TRBV28; cdr3_aa: CASNPTGSQPQHF; cdr3_nt: TGTGCCAGCAATCCCACAGGGTCTCAGCCCCAGCATTTT
j_call: TRBJ1-2; cdr3_length: 15; d_call: TRBD1; clone_size: NA; v_call: TRBV6-5; cdr3_aa: CASSSRLGQPRGYTF; cdr3_nt: TGTGCCAGCAGTTCCCGATTGGGACAGCCTCGGGGCTACACCTTC
j_call: TRBJ1-1; cdr3_length: 11; d_call: NA; clone_size: NA; v_call: TRBV2; cdr3_aa: CASTEGTEAFF; cdr3_nt: TGTGCCAGCACAGAGGGCACTGAAGCTTTCTTT
j_call: TRBJ1-2; cdr3_length: 13; d_call: NA; clone_size: NA; v_call: TRBV5-1; cdr3_aa: CASSPEGMNGYTF; cdr3_nt: TGCGCCAGCAGCCCGGAAGGGATGAACGGCTACACCTTC
j_call: TRBJ2-7; cdr3_length: 10; d_call: NA; clone_size: NA; v_call: TRBV6-5; cdr3_aa: CASSGLEQYF; cdr3_nt: TGTGCCAGCAGTGGACTCGAGCAGTACTTC
j_call: TRBJ2-7; cdr3_length: 19; d_call: TRBD2; clone_size: NA; v_call: TRBV4-2; cdr3_aa: CASSQEVGPSTSVYYEQYF; cdr3_nt: TGTGCCAGCAGCCAAGAAGTGGGCCCCTCAACTAGCGTTTACTACGAGCAGTACTTC
j_call: TRBJ1-1; cdr3_length: 16; d_call: NA; clone_size: once; v_call: TRBV5-1; cdr3_aa: CASSLGSSIRNTEAFF; cdr3_nt: TGCGCCAGCAGCTTGGGCTCATCTATCCGGAACACTGAAGCTTTCTTT
j_call: TRBJ1-1; cdr3_length: 12; d_call: NA; clone_size: NA; v_call: TRBV2; cdr3_aa: CASRGLGTEAFF; cdr3_nt: TGTGCCAGCAGGGGGCTGGGGACTGAAGCTTTCTTT
j_call: TRBJ2-7; cdr3_length: 14; d_call: TRBD1; clone_size: NA; v_call: TRBV28; cdr3_aa: CATFSDRDGDEQYF; cdr3_nt: TGTGCCACCTTCTCTGACAGGGATGGCGACGAGCAGTACTTC
j_call: TRBJ1-4; cdr3_length: 15; d_call: NA; clone_size: once; v_call: TRBV25-1; cdr3_aa: CASSESETLNEKLFF; cdr3_nt: TGTGCCAGCAGTGAATCGGAGACCCTTAATGAAAAACTGTTTTTT
j_call: TRBJ2-1; cdr3_length: 18; d_call: TRBD2; clone_size: NA; v_call: TRBV5-1; cdr3_aa: CASSPGTSGRASYNEQFF; cdr3_nt: TGCGCCAGCAGCCCGGGGACTAGCGGGAGGGCCTCCTACAATGAGCAGTTCTTC
j_call: TRBJ1-2; cdr3_length: 15; d_call: NA; clone_size: NA; v_call: TRBV5-6; cdr3_aa: CASNSGTLGTHGYTF; cdr3_nt: TGTGCCAGCAACTCAGGGACCCTCGGAACTCATGGCTACACCTTC
j_call: TRBJ2-1; cdr3_length: 14; d_call: NA; clone_size: NA; v_call: TRBV6-6; cdr3_aa: CAAEGGGKYNEQFF; cdr3_nt: TGTGCCGCCGAGGGGGGTGGGAAATACAATGAGCAGTTCTTC
j_call: TRBJ2-7; cdr3_length: 14; d_call: NA; clone_size: NA; v_call: TRBV4-3; cdr3_aa: CASSQERGSYEQYF; cdr3_nt: TGCGCCAGCAGCCAAGAACGGGGCTCCTACGAGCAGTACTTC
j_call: TRBJ2-7; cdr3_length: 12; d_call: NA; clone_size: NA; v_call: TRBV6-5; cdr3_aa: CASRITASEQYF; cdr3_nt: TGTGCCAGCAGGATAACAGCTAGCGAGCAGTACTTC
j_call: TRBJ1-1; cdr3_length: 14; d_call: NA; clone_size: NA; v_call: TRBV2; cdr3_aa: CASSEASFNTEAFF; cdr3_nt: TGTGCCAGCAGTGAAGCCAGCTTCAACACTGAAGCTTTCTTT
j_call: TRBJ2-1; cdr3_length: 17; d_call: NA; clone_size: NA; v_call: TRBV30; cdr3_aa: CASTLGGASRASNEQFF; cdr3_nt: TGTGCCTCGACTTTGGGGGGAGCGAGTAGGGCAAGCAATGAGCAGTTCTTC
j_call: TRBJ2-7; cdr3_length: 15; d_call: NA; clone_size: NA; v_call: TRBV6-5; cdr3_aa: CASIGGGLSSYEQYF; cdr3_nt: TGTGCCAGCATTGGGGGGGGGCTAAGCTCCTACGAGCAGTACTTC
j_call: TRBJ1-1; cdr3_length: 13; d_call: NA; clone_size: NA; v_call: TRBV18; cdr3_aa: CASSPQENTEAFF; cdr3_nt: TGTGCCAGCTCACCTCAGGAGAACACTGAAGCTTTCTTT
j_call: TRBJ2-7; cdr3_length: 13; d_call: NA; clone_size: few; v_call: TRBV5-1; cdr3_aa: CAIPGQNFYEQYF; cdr3_nt: TGCGCCATCCCCGGACAGAACTTCTACGAGCAGTACTTC
j_call: TRBJ1-1; cdr3_length: 15; d_call: TRBD1; clone_size: NA; v_call: TRBV19; cdr3_aa: CASMTGGSMNTEAFF; cdr3_nt: TGTGCCAGTATGACAGGGGGCTCAATGAACACTGAAGCTTTCTTT
j_call: TRBJ1-5; cdr3_length: 15; d_call: NA; clone_size: NA; v_call: TRBV25-1; cdr3_aa: CASSSMTDSNQPQHF; cdr3_nt: TGTGCCAGCAGCTCCATGACTGATAGCAATCAGCCCCAGCATTTT
j_call: TRBJ2-5; cdr3_length: 17; d_call: TRBD1; clone_size: NA; v_call: TRBV27; cdr3_aa: CASSSRLSTGALETQYF; cdr3_nt: TGTGCCAGCAGTTCCCGACTCTCGACAGGGGCGTTGGAGACCCAGTACTTC
j_call: TRBJ2-3; cdr3_length: 13; d_call: NA; clone_size: NA; v_call: TRBV10-1; cdr3_aa: CASSESRLDTQYF; cdr3_nt: TGCGCCAGCAGTGAGTCGAGGCTAGATACGCAGTATTTT
j_call: TRBJ2-3; cdr3_length: 15; d_call: NA; clone_size: NA; v_call: TRBV7-9; cdr3_aa: CASSFRRTSTDTQYF; cdr3_nt: TGTGCCAGCAGCTTCCGGCGCACTAGCACAGATACGCAGTATTTT
j_call: TRBJ1-1; cdr3_length: 15; d_call: TRBD1; clone_size: once; v_call: TRBV2; cdr3_aa: CARPRDRAFDTEAFF; cdr3_nt: TGTGCCAGGCCCCGCGACAGGGCTTTTGACACTGAAGCTTTCTTT
j_call: TRBJ2-6; cdr3_length: 14; d_call: NA; clone_size: NA; v_call: TRBV27; cdr3_aa: CASSLYAGANVLTF; cdr3_nt: TGTGCCAGCAGCCTCTACGCTGGGGCCAACGTCCTGACTTTC
j_call: TRBJ2-3; cdr3_length: 13; d_call: NA; clone_size: once; v_call: TRBV18; cdr3_aa: CASSEDIGDTQYF; cdr3_nt: TGTGCCAGCTCAGAGGATATAGGGGATACGCAGTATTTT
j_call: TRBJ1-2; cdr3_length: 13; d_call: TRBD1; clone_size: once; v_call: TRBV7-9; cdr3_aa: CASSDTTGFGYTF; cdr3_nt: TGTGCCAGCAGCGACACGACAGGGTTTGGCTACACCTTC
j_call: TRBJ2-7; cdr3_length: 13; d_call: TRBD2; clone_size: NA; v_call: TRBV7-2; cdr3_aa: CASTLGGEGEQYF; cdr3_nt: TGTGCCAGCACCTTGGGAGGGGAGGGAGAGCAGTACTTC
j_call: TRBJ2-3; cdr3_length: 19; d_call: TRBD2; clone_size: NA; v_call: TRBV28; cdr3_aa: CASSFLSGGLAVSTDTQYF; cdr3_nt: TGTGCCAGCAGTTTTCTCTCTGGGGGACTAGCGGTTTCCACAGATACGCAGTATTTT
j_call: TRBJ2-7; cdr3_length: 17; d_call: NA; clone_size: NA; v_call: TRBV5-1; cdr3_aa: CASSLALLGADFYEQYF; cdr3_nt: TGCGCCAGCAGCTTGGCCTTATTAGGGGCGGATTTTTACGAGCAGTACTTC
j_call: TRBJ2-1; cdr3_length: 12; d_call: NA; clone_size: NA; v_call: TRBV6-5; cdr3_aa: CASSQGGNEQFF; cdr3_nt: TGTGCCAGCAGCCAAGGGGGCAATGAGCAGTTCTTC
j_call: TRBJ2-2; cdr3_length: 14; d_call: NA; clone_size: NA; v_call: TRBV30; cdr3_aa: CASPGRMNTGELFF; cdr3_nt: TGTGCCTCTCCTGGTCGAATGAACACCGGGGAGCTGTTTTTT
j_call: TRBJ2-4; cdr3_length: 17; d_call: NA; clone_size: NA; v_call: TRBV2; cdr3_aa: CASSEFLGSGAKNIQYF; cdr3_nt: TGTGCCAGCAGTGAATTTTTAGGGTCAGGAGCCAAAAACATTCAGTACTTC
j_call: TRBJ2-3; cdr3_length: 14; d_call: NA; clone_size: NA; v_call: TRBV5-1; cdr3_aa: CASSFLANTDTQYF; cdr3_nt: TGCGCCAGCAGCTTTCTAGCGAACACAGATACGCAGTATTTT
j_call: TRBJ1-1; cdr3_length: 18; d_call: NA; clone_size: NA; v_call: TRBV10-3; cdr3_aa: CAISETNFRANGNTEAFF; cdr3_nt: TGTGCCATCAGTGAGACTAACTTCAGGGCCAACGGGAACACTGAAGCTTTCTTT
j_call: TRBJ1-1; cdr3_length: 13; d_call: NA; clone_size: once; v_call: TRBV5-4; cdr3_aa: CASSQGLNTEAFF; cdr3_nt: TGTGCCAGCAGCCAGGGGCTGAACACTGAAGCTTTCTTT
j_call: TRBJ2-7; cdr3_length: 15; d_call: NA; clone_size: NA; v_call: TRBV27; cdr3_aa: CASSLQGSGSYEQYF; cdr3_nt: TGTGCCAGCAGTTTACAGGGCTCAGGGTCCTACGAGCAGTACTTC
j_call: TRBJ2-6; cdr3_length: 15; d_call: NA; clone_size: NA; v_call: TRBV27; cdr3_aa: CASRLGGSGANVLTF; cdr3_nt: TGTGCCAGCAGATTAGGGGGCTCTGGGGCCAACGTCCTGACTTTC
j_call: TRBJ2-5; cdr3_length: 17; d_call: TRBD1; clone_size: NA; v_call: TRBV5-8; cdr3_aa: CASSLGQGAIGRETQYF; cdr3_nt: TGTGCCAGCAGCTTGGGACAGGGGGCCATCGGTCGTGAGACCCAGTACTTC
j_call: TRBJ2-1; cdr3_length: 14; d_call: TRBD2; clone_size: NA; v_call: TRBV25-1; cdr3_aa: CASSEWGGYNEQFF; cdr3_nt: TGTGCCAGCAGTGAATGGGGGGGTTACAATGAGCAGTTCTTC